This TCR beta chain was recovered during a study of identical twins. Points from the study as a whole: Invariant T cells like MAIT and iNKT could partly confound the zero-insertion analyses. Out-of-frame TCR alpha sharing in monozygotic twins exceeded recombination model predictions.

Donors uniformly comprised healthy Caucasians. The CDR3 has 15 residues. CDR1 is MGHDK, CDR2 SYGVNS, per germline. The germline V and J ends were trimmed by 1 base and 1 base, with 10 bases remaining between them. This clonotype was recorded at least ten times. Its antigen is currently unknown. TCRdb independently ran MiXCR on the 5' RACE reads; one entry per CDR3 protein. The sample includes over 550,000 distinct CDR3 sequences, around 7.4% of them seen just once. The sample was also linked to a second study, of yellow fever vaccine responses in identical twins.

The TCR sequence derives from a woman between 18 and 29 years old in good health. Sequencing was done on a sample of PBMCs. The chain recombines TRBV25-1 with TRBJ2-5; D may be TRBD1 (6 bases). The DNA of the CDR3 is TGTGCCAGCAGTGAATGGGGGACAACCCAAGAGACCCAGTACTTC. It yields the protein CASSEWGTTQETQYF.